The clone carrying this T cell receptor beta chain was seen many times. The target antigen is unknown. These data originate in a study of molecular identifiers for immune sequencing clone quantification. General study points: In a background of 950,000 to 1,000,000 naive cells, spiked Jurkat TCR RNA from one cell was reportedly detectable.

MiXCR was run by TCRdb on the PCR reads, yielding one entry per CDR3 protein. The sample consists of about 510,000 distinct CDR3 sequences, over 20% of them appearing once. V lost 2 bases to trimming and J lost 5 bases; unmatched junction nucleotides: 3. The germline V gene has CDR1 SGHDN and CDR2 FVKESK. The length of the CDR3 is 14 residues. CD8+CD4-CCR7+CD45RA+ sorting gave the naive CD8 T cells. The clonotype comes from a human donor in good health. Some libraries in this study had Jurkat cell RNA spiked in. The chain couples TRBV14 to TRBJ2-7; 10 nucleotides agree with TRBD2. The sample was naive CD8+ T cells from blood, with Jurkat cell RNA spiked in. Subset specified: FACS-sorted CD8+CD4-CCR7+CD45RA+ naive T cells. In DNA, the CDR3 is TGTGCCAGCAGCCAACTAGCGGGGGTTGACGAGCAGTACTTC. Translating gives CASSQLAGVDEQYF.